The 24 T cell receptor beta chains below all came from one sample that was sequenced in a study of circulating CD8 cells and anti-PD-1 response in melanoma. Four subsets defined by PD-1 and/or TIGIT were sorted from live CD3+CD8+TCRalphabeta+ cells. Using roughly 16 ng of total RNA, TCR libraries were made with the QIAseq Immune Repertoire TCR panel. TCRdb recomputed calls from the reads with MiXCR, one row per CDR3 protein. The sample carries about 990 distinct CDR3 sequences, 11% recorded once. Specimen: CD8+ T cells from PBMCs, collected at baseline or after one month of anti-PD-1 therapy (not recorded which). The receptors stem from a human donor with melanoma.

This clonotype is medium-sized (0.01 to 0.1%) within its sample. The conserved phenylalanine or tryptophan normally closing the CDR3 is absent here, so this likely arose from a read error. V gene TRBV27 combines with J gene TRBJ1-1; D call uncertain. Trimming took off 7 bases at V and 0 bases at J, with 9 bases between the two ends. CDR3 length equals 13 residues. Germline V gene sequence: CDR1 MNHEY, CDR2 SMNVEV (reference sequence). The CDR3 region has the DNA TGTGCCAGCACCAACGGGATGAACACTGAAGCTTTCCTT. This gives the protein CASTNGMNTEAFL.

This clonotype is labeled as medium-sized. V usage is TRBV29-1 and J usage is TRBJ2-7; TRBD1 agrees at 10 bases. After removal of 0 bases from V and 5 bases from J, the junction contained 7 bases not matched to a gene. This CDR3 is built from 15 residues. CDR1 is SQVTM and CDR2 is ANQGSEA in the germline V gene. The CDR3 DNA follows: TGCAGCGTTGAAGAGCCGGGACAGGGGCCCCACGAGCAGTACTTC. The encoded protein is CSVEEPGQGPHEQYF.

V and J are TRBV19 and TRBJ2-1; D remains unclear. The CDR3 totals 16 residues. Germline loops: CDR1 LNHDA, CDR2 SQIVND (reference sequence). Deletions cut 1 base from V and 0 bases from J, with 10 bases between. CDR3 coding DNA: TGTGCCAGTAGTATAGTAGGCGCGTTCTCCTACAATGAGCAGTTCTTC. This sequence encodes CASSIVGAFSYNEQFF.

This clonotype counts as medium-sized. The chain couples TRBV5-6 to TRBJ2-5, with TRBD2 identical over 12 bases. Unmatched junction bases numbered 5, after V lost 4 bases and J lost 4 bases. CDR1 and CDR2 (germline): SGHDT, YYEEEE. This CDR3 contains 15 residues. The CDR3 bases are TGTGCCAGCAGCCACGGGACTAGCGGGCTAGAGACCCAGTACTTC. Encoded protein: CASSHGTSGLETQYF.

By its share, this clonotype is medium-sized (0.01 to 0.1%). The rearrangement joins TRBV19 to TRBJ1-5; the match to TRBD1 covers 8 bases. CDR3 size: 16 residues. The junction had 6 bases not matched to a gene; V was cut back by 5 bases and J by 0 bases. Looked up from germline, CDR1 is LNHDA and CDR2 is SQIVND (reference sequence). CDR3 loop: CASSGTGVRSNQPQHF. CDR3 bases: TGTGCCAGTAGTGGGACAGGAGTTCGTAGCAATCAGCCCCAGCATTTT. The complete variable domain, with remaining parts taken from reference TRBV19 and TRBJ1-5, reads DGGITQSPKYLFRKEGQNVTLSCEQNLNHDAMYWYRQDPGQGLRLIYYSQIVNDFQKGDIAEGYSVSREKKESFPLTVTSAQKNPTAFYLCASSGTGVRSNQPQHFGDGTRLSIL.

In its sample, this clonotype is medium-sized. The chain carries TRBV29-1 and TRBJ2-7; TRBD1 aligns across 8 bases. Germline V gene sequence: CDR1 SQVTM, CDR2 ANQGSEA. The CDR3 is made up of 13 amino acids. The trim removed 5 bases at V and 5 bases at J, leaving 8 bases unmatched. The CDR3 is CSVQTGTGHEQYF. The CDR3 bases are TGCAGCGTTCAAACCGGGACAGGCCACGAGCAGTACTTC.

By frequency in the sample, this clonotype is medium-sized. J is TRBJ2-7 and V is TRBV21-1; the DNA was not used to check the table's D call, TRBD1. TRBV21-1 has pseudogene status. The CDR3 is 15 amino acids. CDR3: CASTAGQGGSYEQYF. As DNA, the CDR3 is TGTGCCAGCACCGCAGGACAGGGTGGAAGCTACGAGCAGTACTTC.

This clonotype is deemed medium-sized. The gene calls are TRBV29-1 and TRBJ2-7; D is tentatively TRBD1 or TRBD2 (5 bases each). Looked up from germline, CDR1 is SQVTM and CDR2 is ANQGSEA. CDR3 size: 14 residues. V lost 5 bases and J 6 bases, leaving 20 bases between the germline ends. CDR3 nucleotide sequence: TGCAGCGTTCACCCCCTCTGTCGAGGGACCGAGCAGTACTTC. Translated, it gives CSVHPLCRGTEQYF.

By frequency in the sample, this clonotype is medium-sized. The chain combines TRBV27 with TRBJ1-1, with TRBD1 matching 7 bases. The CDR3 consists of 15 residues. Trimming cost V 4 bases and J 5 bases; bases outside gene matches: 10. CDR1 and CDR2 from the germline V gene are MNHEY and SMNVEV (reference sequence). CDR3 sequence: CASSWDGQARTEAFF. The CDR3 DNA reads TGTGCCAGCAGTTGGGATGGACAGGCTAGGACTGAAGCTTTCTTT.

This clonotype is categorized as medium-sized. This chain uses TRBV25-1 with TRBJ2-7; tentative D call: TRBD2 (6 bases). CDR1 is MGHDK, CDR2 SYGVNS, per germline. This CDR3 region has 15 residues. V gave up 2 bases and J gave up 2 bases, with 13 bases separating them. The CDR3: CASSEVTGGAYEQYF. CDR3 nucleotide sequence: TGTGCCAGCAGTGAAGTCACCGGAGGGGCCTACGAGCAGTACTTC.

By its share, this clonotype is medium-sized. The chain links TRBV19 to TRBJ1-1, with D tentatively TRBD1 (5 bases). Trimming cost V 1 base and J 1 base, with 7 bases left between them. Germline lookup yields CDR1 LNHDA and CDR2 SQIVND (reference sequence). The CDR3 sequence is 14 residues long. The CDR3 DNA is TGTGCCAGTAGTATAGGTACAGGGAACACTGAAGCTTTCTTT. Protein product: CASSIGTGNTEAFF. The entire variable domain, with the rest obtained from reference TRBV19 and TRBJ1-1, is as follows: DGGITQSPKYLFRKEGQNVTLSCEQNLNHDAMYWYRQDPGQGLRLIYYSQIVNDFQKGDIAEGYSVSREKKESFPLTVTSAQKNPTAFYLCASSIGTGNTEAFFGQGTRLTVV.

The rearrangement joins TRBV7-2 to TRBJ2-7, with D possibly being TRBD2 (5 bases). Germline-derived CDR1 and CDR2 are SGHTA and FQGNSA. V shed 1 base and J shed 5 bases, with 15 bases lying between them. The CDR3 totals 15 residues. The CDR3 nucleotides are TGTGCCAGCAGCTTAGGGACTTCCCTTGGGAACGAGCAGTACTTC. It encodes CASSLGTSLGNEQYF.

This clonotype is large (0.1 to 1%) in the sample. This rearrangement joins TRBV20-1 to TRBJ2-7, with D possibly TRBD2 on 6 matching bases. CDR3 length: 14 amino acids. V shed 0 bases and J shed 3 bases, with 12 bases lying between them. CDR1 DFQATT and CDR2 SNEGSKA come from the germline V gene (reference sequence). The CDR3 here is CSARDTAGNYEQYF. Here the CDR3 DNA reads TGCAGTGCTAGAGATACGGCGGGGAACTACGAGCAGTACTTC.

In its sample, this clonotype is medium-sized. The chain links TRBV5-6 to TRBJ2-5; D is tentatively TRBD1 or TRBD2 (5 bases each). CDR3 size: 16 residues. Trimming shortened V by 4 bases and J by 10 bases, and 26 bases separated the two germline ends. The V gene's germline CDR1 is SGHDT and CDR2 YYEEEE. The CDR3 DNA follows: TGTGCCAGCAGCCAGCCTGGGCCGTTCAGCCTTGGGGGCCAGTACTTC. Protein sequence: CASSQPGPFSLGGQYF.

V and J are TRBV19 and TRBJ2-7; D not resolved. Trimming stripped 3 bases from V and 2 bases from J, with 11 bases between. The CDR3 is made up of 14 amino acids. The germline V gene encodes CDR1 LNHDA and CDR2 SQIVND (reference sequence). The CDR3 nucleotides read TGTGCCAGTAGTATCGCGGCAGGTACCTACGAGCAGTACTTC. Its protein product is CASSIAAGTYEQYF.

This clonotype qualifies as medium-sized. The chain joins TRBV14 to TRBJ2-2; tentative D call: TRBD2 (6 bases). V was pared by 0 bases and J by 5 bases, with 10 bases between. Looked up from germline, CDR1 is SGHDN and CDR2 is FVKESK. This CDR3 contains 15 residues. As DNA, the CDR3 is TGTGCCAGCAGCCAAGAGCGGGGATGGACCGGGGAGCTGTTTTTT. It yields the protein CASSQERGWTGELFF.

With respect to this clonotype: A clone one base away is much larger, so this may be a read error. This chain joins TRBV19 and TRBJ1-5; 8 nucleotides match TRBD1. Germline V gene data show CDR1 as LNHDA and CDR2 as SQIVND (reference sequence). CDR3 size: 16 residues. Written as DNA, the CDR3 is TGTGCCGGTAGTGGGACAGGAGTTCGTAGCAATCAGCCCCAGCATTTT. It encodes CAGSGTGVRSNQPQHF.

By frequency in the sample, this clonotype is large. The CDR3 DNA is TGTGCCAGTAGTATATTTCCTTGGCAGTACACTGAAGCTTTCTTT. Encoded protein: CASSIFPWQYTEAFF. V usage is TRBV19 and J usage is TRBJ1-1; D remains ambiguous. Germline values: CDR1 LNHDA, CDR2 SQIVND (reference sequence). V dropped 2 bases and J dropped 3 bases, with 13 bases sitting between them. The CDR3 totals 15 residues.

By proportion, this clonotype is medium-sized. The CDR3 nucleotides read TGCAGTGCTAGACGTCCACCGGATGGGGCCAACGTCCTGACTTTC. Protein product: CSARRPPDGANVLTF. This chain connects TRBV20-1 to TRBJ2-6; D unresolved. The CDR3 consists of 15 residues. V gave up 2 bases and J gave up 3 bases, with 11 bases separating them. Germline lookup yields CDR1 DFQATT and CDR2 SNEGSKA (reference sequence).

This clonotype appeared a few times. This may arise from a read error, as a much more abundant clone is one base away. The rearrangement joins TRBV21-1 to TRBJ2-7; the D call in the table, TRBD1, was not verified against the DNA. TRBV21-1 is given as a pseudogene. The CDR3 has 13 residues. This CDR3 is CATSGGPTCEQYF. The CDR3 DNA is TGTGCCACCTCTGGGGGGCCCACCTGCGAGCAGTACTTC.

As regards this clonotype: Here the CDR3 omits its conserved ending phenylalanine or tryptophan, so a read error is the likely source. The J gene is TRBJ1-5, the V gene TRBV19; D call uncertain. The CDR3 spans 15 residues. V lost 9 bases, J lost 10 bases, and 25 bases lay in between. Germline V gives CDR1 LNHDA, CDR2 SQIVND (reference sequence). DNA for the CDR3: TGTGCCAGCAAGGACGACGGGGAACGTATTCATCCCCAGCATTAT. Translation gives CASKDDGERIHPQHY.

By share, this clonotype counts as medium-sized. V gene TRBV19 combines with J gene TRBJ2-1; D call uncertain. Germline V gene sequence: CDR1 LNHDA, CDR2 SQIVND (reference sequence). This CDR3 is built from 15 residues. V gave up 7 bases and J gave up 0 bases, with 13 bases separating them. CDR3 sequence (DNA): TGTGCCAGTAAGCTTGGCGATAGCTCCTACAATGAGCAGTTCTTC. This sequence encodes CASKLGDSSYNEQFF. Full variable domain (rest looked up from reference TRBV19 and TRBJ2-1): DGGITQSPKYLFRKEGQNVTLSCEQNLNHDAMYWYRQDPGQGLRLIYYSQIVNDFQKGDIAEGYSVSREKKESFPLTVTSAQKNPTAFYLCASKLGDSSYNEQFFGPGTRLTVL.

In this sample, this clonotype is medium-sized. J is TRBJ2-7 and V is TRBV5-5, with D possibly being TRBD1 or TRBD2 (5 bases each). CDR1 SGHKS and CDR2 YYEKEE come from the germline V gene (reference sequence). This CDR3 spans 15 amino acids. Deletions cut 0 bases from V and 5 bases from J, with 15 bases between. CDR3 sequence: CASSLVAGTGDEQYF. For the CDR3, the DNA is TGTGCCAGCAGCTTGGTGGCAGGGACCGGCGACGAGCAGTACTTC.

Judged by abundance, this clonotype is medium-sized. The V call is TRBV19, the J call TRBJ1-2; 7 positions agree with TRBD1. The germline gives CDR1 LNHDA, CDR2 SQIVND (reference sequence). The V segment lost 8 bases and the J segment 3 bases; nucleotides outside the gene matches: 3. This CDR3 contains 12 residues. The CDR3 protein is CASWTGYYGYTF. The CDR3 DNA reads TGTGCCAGTTGGACAGGCTACTATGGCTACACCTTC.